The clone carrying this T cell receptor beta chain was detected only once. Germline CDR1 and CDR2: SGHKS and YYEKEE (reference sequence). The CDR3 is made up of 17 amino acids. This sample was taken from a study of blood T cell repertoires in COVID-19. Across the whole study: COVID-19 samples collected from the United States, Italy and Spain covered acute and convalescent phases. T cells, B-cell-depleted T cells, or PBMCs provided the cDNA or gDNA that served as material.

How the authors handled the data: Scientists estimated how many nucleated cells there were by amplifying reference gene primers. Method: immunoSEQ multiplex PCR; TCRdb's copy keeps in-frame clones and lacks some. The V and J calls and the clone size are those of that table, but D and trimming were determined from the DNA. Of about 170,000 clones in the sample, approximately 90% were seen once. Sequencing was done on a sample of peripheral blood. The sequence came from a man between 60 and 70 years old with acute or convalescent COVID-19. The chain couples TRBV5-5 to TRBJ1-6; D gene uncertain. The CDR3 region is CANPPGFWRLFNSPLHF. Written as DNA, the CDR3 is TGTGCTAATCCGCCCGGCTTTTGGAGGCTTTTTAATTCACCCCTCCACTTT. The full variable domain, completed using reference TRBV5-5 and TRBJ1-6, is DAGVTQSPTHLIKTRGQQVTLRCSPISGHKSVSWYQQVLGQGPQFIFQYYEKEERGRGNFPDRFSARQFPNYSSELNVNALLLGDSALYLCANPPGFWRLFNSPLHFGNGTRLTVT.